This T cell receptor (beta chain) was identified in a study of T cell changes during pregnancy in multiple sclerosis. Clones were read by immunoSEQ multiplex PCR, and TCRdb kept only the in-frame ones, dropping some. Found here are approximately 28,000 clones, 85% to 90% of them singletons; the top ten hold roughly 15%. CDR1 SEHNR and CDR2 FQNEAQ come from the germline V gene (reference sequence). There are 14 residues in the CDR3. Trimming cost V 1 base and J 0 bases, with 7 bases left between them. The chain joins TRBV7-9 to TRBJ2-7; D is undetermined. The sequencing here drew on CD8+ T cells from peripheral blood mononuclear cells, taken in the second trimester of pregnancy. The origin of this receptor is a female donor with multiple sclerosis, enrolled in a pregnancy study. Here the CDR3 reads CASSLGSSSYEQYF. DNA for the CDR3: TGTGCCAGCAGCTTAGGGAGCAGCTCCTACGAGCAGTACTTC.